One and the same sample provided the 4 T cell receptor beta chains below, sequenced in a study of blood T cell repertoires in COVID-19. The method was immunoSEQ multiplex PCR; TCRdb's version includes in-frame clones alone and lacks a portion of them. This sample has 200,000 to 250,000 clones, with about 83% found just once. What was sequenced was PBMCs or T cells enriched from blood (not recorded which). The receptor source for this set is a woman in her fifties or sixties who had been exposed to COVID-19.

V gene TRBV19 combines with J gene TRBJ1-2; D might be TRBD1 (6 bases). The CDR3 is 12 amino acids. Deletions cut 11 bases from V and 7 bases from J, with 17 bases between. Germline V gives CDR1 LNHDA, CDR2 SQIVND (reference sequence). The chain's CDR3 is CAGRTGIGGYTF. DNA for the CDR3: TGTGCCGGCCGCACAGGGATCGGTGGCTACACCTTC.

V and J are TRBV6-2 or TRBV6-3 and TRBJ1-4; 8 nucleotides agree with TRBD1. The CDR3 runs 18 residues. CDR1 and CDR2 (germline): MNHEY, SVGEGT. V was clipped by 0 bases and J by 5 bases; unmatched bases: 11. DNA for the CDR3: TGTGCCAGCAGTTACTCAACAGGACAGGGCTGGAGAAATGAAAAACTGTTTTTT. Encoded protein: CASSYSTGQGWRNEKLFF.

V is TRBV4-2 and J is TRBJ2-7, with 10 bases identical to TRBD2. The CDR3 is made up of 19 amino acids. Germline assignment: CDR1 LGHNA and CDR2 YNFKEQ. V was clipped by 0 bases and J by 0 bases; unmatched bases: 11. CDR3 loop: CASSQDFRASGGDSYEQYF. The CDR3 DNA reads TGTGCCAGCAGCCAAGATTTCCGGGCTAGCGGGGGTGACTCCTACGAGCAGTACTTC.

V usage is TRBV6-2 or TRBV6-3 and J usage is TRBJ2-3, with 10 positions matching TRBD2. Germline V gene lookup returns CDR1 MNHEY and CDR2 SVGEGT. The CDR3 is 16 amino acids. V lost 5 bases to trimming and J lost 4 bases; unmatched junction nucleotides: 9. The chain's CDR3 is CASSELAGAWSDTQYF. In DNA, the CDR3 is TGTGCCAGCAGTGAGCTAGCGGGGGCGTGGTCAGATACGCAGTATTTT.